Sequencing of this T cell receptor beta chain was carried out in a study of esophageal squamous cell carcinoma tumors (dated by TCRdb to the early 2020s). The study in broad terms: Using principal component analysis combined with K-means clustering of immunohistochemical values for T-cell and checkpoint markers, the researchers divided patients into immuno relation high and low groups. TCR sequencing was performed on roughly ten patients, consisting of five randomly selected high immuno relation cases and five background-matched low immuno relation cases. The roughly 9 cases yielded about 1.6 million total TCRalpha reads and over a million total TCRbeta reads, of which about 32,000 and 35,000, respectively, were unique. The study was designed to assess TCR repertoire diversity and shared TCR repertoires of T cells within the tumor environment of esophageal squamous cell carcinoma. The wider cohort comprised just under 55 surgically treated esophageal squamous cell carcinoma patients in Japan, with approximately 21 high and 30 or so low immuno relation cases.

Concerning this clonotype itself: No antigen is known for it. Base qualities are not at hand, and no much larger clone is one base apart.

Enrollment excluded patients who had received neoadjuvant chemotherapy or who had no clinical information. All of the TCR-sequenced cases shown were male, and each had a subtotal esophagectomy with 2- or 3-field lymphadenectomy. A Qiagen AllPrep kit was used to extract RNA from bulk tumor tissue sections, and T cells were not sorted. Until RNA extraction, small sections of tumor tissue removed at surgery were kept in RNAlater reagent at -80 degrees C. Study-wide findings and limitations: Given the large variation in the TCRalphabeta repertoire, the shared V|J recombination candidates might have been chosen by chance. Total TCR repertoire counts did not differ between groups, but significant repertoire counts were higher in the high immuno relation group. Of the approximately 11 cases, a few showed one dominant TCRalpha VJ recombination along with apparently reduced TCRalpha diversity. TCRalpha and TCRbeta chains were sequenced separately, so chain pairing and recognized antigens remained unknown. Only a few cases were included in the TCR repertoire analysis, and no investigation at the CDR3 clonotype level was carried out.

The receptor library was made with 5' RACE. PCR was performed with KAPA HiFi using TCRalpha or TCRbeta constant-region primers together with a P20EA primer, and a nested second PCR was then carried out with CA2 or CB2. TCR genes were amplified by unbiased adaptor ligation RT-PCR, with reverse transcription by Superscript III and a polyT18-containing BSL-18E primer. Once second-strand synthesis and blunting were done, the P10EA/P20EA adaptor was ligated onto the 5' end of the cDNA, and NotI digestion came next. Both the first and second PCRs consisted of around 20 cycles of 98 degrees C for 20 s, 65 degrees C for 30 s and 72 degrees C for 1 min. The Nextera XT Index kit v2 Set A was used to index the amplicons, which were pooled in equimolar amounts and quantified with a Qubit 2.0 Fluorometer. For sequencing, the Illumina MiSeq platform generated 2x300 bp paired-end reads. Per the original workflow: Using Repertoire Genesis software ver.1.0, reads were assigned to V and J genes based on the highest identity to IMGT reference sequences. CDR3 was defined from Cys104 to Phe118 plus Gly119 and translated, and unique sequence reads were defined by distinct V, J and CDR3 amino acids. Shared V|J combinations were chosen if significant in both a Fisher's exact test in edgeR and a Mann Whitney U test. After singletons were removed and 500 repertoire combinations were bootstrapped, the repertoire dissimilarity index was calculated using the R rdi package. TCRdb ran its own pipeline on the public reads, namely fastp trimming at Q25 and MiXCR clone calling, and kept in-frame beta chains. All rows with the same CDR3 protein become a single entry with the most common DNA and genes. The V and J calls reflect TCRdb's pipeline rather than the authors' work. In this sample the table shows around 5,000 distinct CDR3 sequences, about 20% of which occur a single time. The top ten clonotypes cover more than 25% of the sample.

The receptor was derived from a man between 45 and 85 years old with esophageal squamous cell carcinoma. Sequencing input: tumor tissue.

CDR3 sequence: CASRSSGTSGLAKNIQYF. The DNA is TGTGCCAGCAGGTCCTCCGGGACTAGCGGTCTAGCCAAAAACATTCAGTACTTC. The rearranged chain carries TRBV28 and TRBJ2-4; TRBD2 aligns with 11 central bases. The germline V and J ends show losses of 6 bases and 0 bases respectively, and no gene match explains 10 bases of the junction. Counted from cysteine to phenylalanine, this CDR3 has 18 amino acids. The DNA shown is the 54-base CDR3, in frame from base 1. The germline V gene sets CDR1 to MDHEN and CDR2 to SYDVKM.